The 3 T cell receptor beta chains given below trace back to one sample, sequenced in a study of radiotherapy plus CTLA-4 blockade in lung cancer. The assay was immunoSEQ multiplex PCR, and TCRdb's table has in-frame clones only and misses some. The table has roughly 50,000 clones, 65% to 80% seen once. This material consisted of peripheral blood, taken from a patient treated with radiotherapy plus ipilimumab. The receptors were gathered from a human donor with non-small cell lung cancer who had a partial response to radiotherapy plus ipilimumab.

V is TRBV5-1 and J is TRBJ2-3; 12 bases map to TRBD1. CDR1 is SGHRS, CDR2 YFSETQ, per germline. CDR3 length: 17 residues. With V trimmed by 4 bases and J by 0 bases, 6 bases remained unmatched. The CDR3 region is CASSPLGQGASTDTQYF. Here the CDR3 DNA reads TGCGCCAGCAGCCCCCTGGGACAGGGGGCGAGCACAGATACGCAGTATTTT.

The chain couples TRBV28 to TRBJ2-2, with 7 nucleotides matching TRBD1. CDR1 MDHEN and CDR2 SYDVKM come from the germline V gene. The trim removed 1 base at V and 2 bases at J, leaving 7 bases unmatched. The CDR3 totals 17 residues. CDR3 coding DNA: TGTGCCAGCAGTTTATCTACCGGGACAGTAAACACCGGGGAGCTGTTTTTT. It is translated as CASSLSTGTVNTGELFF.

The chain joins TRBV7-3 to TRBJ2-6, with TRBD1 identical over 7 bases. This CDR3 region has 17 residues. V trimming: 9 bases; J trimming: 2 bases; junction bases outside the gene matches: 13. Germline CDR1 reads SGHTA; CDR2 reads FQGTGA. The CDR3 region is CARRGDRATPGANVLTF. CDR3 DNA sequence: TGTGCCAGGCGAGGAGACAGGGCGACCCCTGGGGCCAACGTCCTGACTTTC.